This entry lists 3 T cell receptor beta chains sequenced from one sample in a study of T-cell reconstitution after alpha-beta-depleted transplantation in children. Whole-study results and caveats: T-cell numbers and diversity, one year after transplant, stemmed largely from T cells that were newly produced.

No antigens are known for them. Molecular barcoding with unique molecular identifiers was used for the TCRbeta library. TCRdb ran MiXCR on the PCR reads and lists one entry per CDR3 protein. The data show about 300,000 distinct CDR3 sequences, over 7.5% seen once. Sample: peripheral blood, taken 360 days after TCRalphabeta/CD19-depleted stem cell transplant. These receptors all come from a female patient aged 2-10 years who had a stem cell transplant for Fanconi anemia, so the T cells may come from the graft donor.

This clonotype came up many times. The J gene is TRBJ2-5, the V gene TRBV28; 10 bases are a match to TRBD1. Germline values: CDR1 MDHEN, CDR2 SYDVKM. J lost 5 bases, V lost 8 bases, and 8 bases had no gene match. The CDR3 runs to 14 residues. The CDR3 is CASQSGQGWETQYF. As DNA, the CDR3 is TGTGCCAGCCAATCGGGACAGGGGTGGGAGACCCAGTACTTC.

Ten or more counts support this clonotype. This sequence joins TRBV3-1 and TRBJ1-3; no reliable D call. V gave up 1 base and J gave up 4 bases, with 11 bases separating them. Germline values: CDR1 LGHDT, CDR2 YNNKEL (reference sequence). The CDR3 is 15 residues long. The CDR3 sequence: CASSQGSAAGNTIYF. Written as DNA, the CDR3 is TGTGCCAGCAGCCAAGGGTCGGCAGCCGGAAACACCATATATTTT.

V is TRBV28 and J is TRBJ2-5; 16 bases agree with TRBD2. CDR1 and CDR2 (germline): MDHEN, SYDVKM. V shed 5 bases and J 11 bases; nucleotides not matched to a gene: 5. The CDR3 loop spans 14 amino acids. The CDR3 sequence: CASSPGTSGGAQYF. The CDR3 region has the DNA TGTGCCAGCAGTCCCGGGACTAGCGGGGGGGCACAGTACTTC.